These T cell receptor beta chains were read from a single sample in a study of blood T cell repertoires in COVID-19. Libraries were prepared by immunoSEQ multiplex PCR; TCRdb keeps only in-frame clonotypes and omits some of them. The repertoire includes some 58,000 clones, about nine tenths of them detected once, and about 6% sits in the top ten. Sequencing input: peripheral blood. The receptors shown here come from a man aged 40-55 years with acute or convalescent COVID-19. The CDR3 runs from the conserved cysteine through the conserved F or W. A D gene is named only where the DNA matches it firmly.

J gene | V gene | CDR3 length | D gene | CDR3 protein
TRBJ2-3 | TRBV9 | 16 | TRBD2 | CASSVGTSGLADTQYF
TRBJ2-7 | TRBV7-7 | 14 | NA | CASSLEFGSGEQYF
TRBJ2-2 | TRBV19 | 14 | NA | CASTPGQNTGELFF
TRBJ1-1 | TRBV19 | 13 | NA | CASSIDPRQKAFF
TRBJ1-1 | TRBV2 | 13 | NA | CASTPLGGTEAFF
TRBJ2-3 | TRBV7-9 | 16 | TRBD1 | CASNPRQGSRTDTQYF
TRBJ1-2 | TRBV24-1 | 13 | TRBD1 | CATSDRESVGYTF
TRBJ2-7 | TRBV30 | 15 | TRBD2 | CAWSEGTSWKNEQYF
TRBJ1-1 | TRBV9 | 15 | NA | CASSVAPVMNTEAFF
TRBJ2-1 | TRBV7-9 | 19 | TRBD1 | CASSLLIGRGRFSYNEQFF
TRBJ2-5 | TRBV29-1 | 12 | TRBD1 | CSLGQGQETQYF
TRBJ1-1 | TRBV18 | 16 | NA | CASSPNPLGSGTEAFF
TRBJ1-1 | TRBV6-5 | 15 | TRBD1 | CASRPDRGRGTEAFF
TRBJ2-3 | TRBV9 | 15 | TRBD2 | CASSVEGLAADTQYF
TRBJ2-1 | TRBV5-6 | 15 | TRBD2 | CASSLRGGIYNEQFF
TRBJ1-5 | TRBV7-2 | 14 | NA | CASSLGQVEQPQHF
TRBJ1-1 | TRBV7-9 | 15 | NA | CASSPTGAGRAEAFF
TRBJ1-5 | TRBV6-5 | 14 | NA | CASNWVGGGQPQHF
TRBJ2-5 | TRBV7-2 | 16 | NA | CASSPRTARGRETQYF
TRBJ1-1 | TRBV6-5 | 13 | NA | CASSSRAPGKAFF
TRBJ1-3 | TRBV3-1/TRBV3-2 | 16 | NA | CASSQGTALSGNTIYF
TRBJ1-1 | TRBV11-2 | 14 | NA | CASSLFPGNTEAFF
TRBJ1-2 | TRBV29-1 | 12 | NA | CSVLQGVSGYTF
TRBJ2-2 | TRBV18 | 16 | TRBD2 | CASSPSGAGRAGELFF
TRBJ1-2 | TRBV19 | 13 | NA | CASSPGLLYGYTF
TRBJ2-7 | TRBV18 | 14 | TRBD2 | CASSPGLAEAEQYF
TRBJ2-7 | TRBV5-1 | 15 | NA | CASSLVAGFPYEQYF